The 18 T cell receptor beta chains given below trace back to one sample, sequenced in a study of T cell repertoires in cytomegalovirus infection. Their specific antigens are unknown. MiXCR, applied by TCRdb to the reads, yields one record per CDR3 protein. The sample carries approximately 120,000 distinct CDR3 sequences, about 28% recorded once. The sample was CD8+ T cells from cultured PBMCs, taken from culture after CMV antigen stimulation. Receptors were obtained from a human donor in good health (CMV status not recorded). Some clones in this sample may be carry-over from other donors' samples.

Ten or more counts support this clonotype. The rearrangement uses TRBV7-6 and TRBJ2-3; D not resolved. There are 15 residues in the CDR3. CDR1 SGHVS and CDR2 FNYEAQ come from the germline V gene. Trimming took off 1 base at V and 2 bases at J, with 10 bases between the two ends. The CDR3 DNA is TGTGCCAGCAGCTTAGAGGGCAGTAACACAGATACGCAGTATTTT. Its translation: CASSLEGSNTDTQYF.

The CDR3 sequence: CASSDRYEQYF. The CDR3 coding sequence is TGTGCCAGCAGTGACAGATACGAGCAGTACTTC. The rearrangement links TRBV27 to TRBJ2-7; possible D gene TRBD1, 5 bases. V gave up 5 bases and J gave up 4 bases, with 6 bases separating them. The CDR3 has 11 residues. CDR1 and CDR2 (germline): MNHEY, SMNVEV (reference sequence).

The V gene is TRBV19, the J gene TRBJ2-2, with 9 bases aligning to TRBD2. In germline, CDR1 is LNHDA, CDR2 SQIVND (reference sequence). This CDR3 contains 14 residues. J lost 5 bases, V lost 10 bases, and 8 bases had no gene match. CDR3 protein: CATSPAGGTGELFF. CDR3 DNA: TGTGCCACCTCTCCCGCGGGGGGGACCGGGGAGCTGTTTTTT.

This clonotype has more than one count but fewer than ten. This sequence joins TRBV15 and TRBJ2-5; 8 nucleotides agree with TRBD1. This CDR3 is built from 16 residues. Germline assignment: CDR1 LNHNV and CDR2 YYDKDF (reference sequence). V gave up 4 bases and J gave up 5 bases; unmatched junction bases: 12. CDR3 DNA sequence: TGTGCCACCAGCAATGGGGCAGGGGGCTCACGGGAGACCCAGTACTTC. Amino acids: CATSNGAGGSRETQYF.

This clonotype came up a few times. This chain uses TRBV5-4 with TRBJ2-3; D uncertain. The V gene's germline CDR1 is SGHNT and CDR2 YYREEE (reference sequence). The CDR3 has 13 residues. V lost 2 bases to trimming and J lost 3 bases, with 7 bases between them. This CDR3 reads CASSFLQTDTQYF. The CDR3 DNA reads TGTGCCAGCAGCTTCCTCCAAACAGATACGCAGTATTTT. Based on the CDR3 plus reference TRBV5-4 and TRBJ2-3, the full variable domain is ETGVTQSPTHLIKTRGQQVTLRCSSQSGHNTVSWYQQALGQGPQFIFQYYREEENGRGNFPPRFSGLQFPNYSSELNVNALELDDSALYLCASSFLQTDTQYFGPGTRLTVL.

This clonotype was seen more than once but under ten times. The V gene is TRBV13, the J gene TRBJ2-2; 8 nucleotides agree with TRBD2. This CDR3 contains 16 residues. Unmatched junction bases numbered 7, after V lost 5 bases and J lost 2 bases. The V gene's germline CDR1 is PRHDT and CDR2 FYEKMQ (reference sequence). The CDR3 region is CASSQGGGTNTGELFF. Here the CDR3 DNA reads TGTGCCAGCAGCCAGGGCGGGGGGACTAACACCGGGGAGCTGTTTTTT.

The chain joins TRBV7-2 to TRBJ2-1; the D is unclear. Trimming took 2 bases from V and 5 from J, leaving 10 bases between them. This CDR3 contains 14 residues. Germline lookup yields CDR1 SGHTA and CDR2 FQGNSA. CDR3 DNA: TGTGCCAGCAGCTTACGGCACCTAGACAATGAGCAGTTCTTC. Protein: CASSLRHLDNEQFF.

Worth noting for this clonotype: It may be a read error: a sequence one base away is much more abundant. This chain links TRBV2 with TRBJ1-2; 7 bases agree with TRBD1. The CDR3 has 13 amino acids. With V trimmed by 6 bases and J by 3 bases, 4 bases remained unmatched. Germline values: CDR1 SNHLY, CDR2 FYNNEI. The CDR3 DNA follows: TGTGCCAGCAGCTCCACAGGGGACTATGGCTACACCTTC. This translates into CASSSTGDYGYTF.

This clonotype was observed a handful of times. The chain uses TRBV6-6 and TRBJ2-7; no reliable D call. The CDR3 spans 15 residues. V lost 7 bases and J 0 bases, leaving 16 bases between the germline ends. Germline CDR1 is MNHNY and CDR2 is SVGAGI (reference sequence). The CDR3 DNA reads as TGTGCCAGCACCCTCCCTGAGGTGACCTCCTACGAGCAGTACTTC. Translation: CASTLPEVTSYEQYF.

This clonotype has a count of ten or more. The chain carries TRBV15 and TRBJ2-1; 15 bases align to TRBD2. This CDR3 region has 15 residues. With V trimmed by 5 bases and J by 7 bases, 3 bases remained unmatched. Germline values: CDR1 LNHNV, CDR2 YYDKDF (reference sequence). The chain's CDR3 is CATSWTSGGANEQFF. In DNA form, the CDR3 reads TGTGCCACCAGCTGGACTAGCGGGGGGGCAAATGAGCAGTTCTTC.

The genes are TRBV6-5 and TRBJ2-5; D gene uncertain. V lost 4 bases to trimming and J lost 4 bases, with 7 bases between them. Germline V gives CDR1 MNHEY, CDR2 SVGAGI. The CDR3 consists of 12 residues. In DNA, the CDR3 is TGTGCCAGCAGTTCCGCGGCAGAGACCCAGTACTTC. Amino acid sequence: CASSSAAETQYF.

This clonotype was picked up a small number of times. The rearrangement links TRBV7-6 to TRBJ2-3; TRBD2 might be the D (5 bases). This CDR3 region has 13 residues. The germline V gene has CDR1 SGHVS and CDR2 FNYEAQ. V was trimmed by 5 bases and J by 6 bases, leaving 12 bases between them. The CDR3 DNA sequence: TGTGCCAGCAGCCAATGGACTGCCGATACGCAGTATTTT. Residues: CASSQWTADTQYF.

This clonotype was observed a few times. This CDR3 is CASSSPRSSYEQYF. The CDR3 DNA sequence: TGTGCCAGCAGTTCGCCGAGGAGCTCCTACGAGCAGTACTTC. The chain joins TRBV28 to TRBJ2-7; D gene ambiguous. Looked up from germline, CDR1 is MDHEN and CDR2 is SYDVKM. The V and J ends lost 4 bases and 0 bases respectively, with 10 bases between them. This CDR3 is 14 amino acids long.

This clonotype was observed at least ten times. The chain combines TRBV11-2 with TRBJ2-1; the D gene is possibly TRBD1 (5 bases). V dropped 6 bases and J dropped 1 base, with 13 bases sitting between them. The CDR3 has 15 amino acids. Germline CDR1 SGHAT, CDR2 FQNNGV. CDR3: CASSRGTLSYNEQFF. The CDR3 DNA follows: TGTGCCAGCAGTAGGGGCACTCTGTCCTACAATGAGCAGTTCTTC.

At least ten counts were recorded for this clonotype. This sequence joins TRBV12-3 or TRBV12-4 and TRBJ2-1; TRBD2 might be the D (7 bases). This CDR3 has 15 amino acids. Trimming cost V 3 bases and J 7 bases, with 16 bases left between them. The CDR3: CASSLLGGAGNEQFF. The DNA for the CDR3 is TGTGCCAGCAGTTTGTTGGGGGGGGCGGGGAATGAGCAGTTCTTC.

This clonotype was detected only a few times. This chain links TRBV27 with TRBJ1-2, with 8 bases aligning to TRBD1. The CDR3 spans 13 residues. Germline assignment: CDR1 MNHEY and CDR2 SMNVEV (reference sequence). J was trimmed by 4 bases and V by 6 bases; bases with no gene match: 4. The CDR3 is CASRGQGGYGYTF. As DNA, the CDR3 is TGTGCCAGCAGAGGACAGGGAGGCTATGGCTACACCTTC.

This chain connects TRBV28 to TRBJ1-4; D gene ambiguous. Germline V CDR1 and CDR2: MDHEN, SYDVKM. The V end lost 6 bases, the J end lost 5 bases, and 16 bases lay between the germline ends. This CDR3 spans 15 amino acids. The CDR3: CASSIMGGENEKLFF. In nucleotides, the CDR3 is TGTGCCAGCAGCATTATGGGCGGGGAGAATGAAAAACTGTTTTTT.

This clonotype has more than one count but fewer than ten. The gene calls are TRBV7-6 and TRBJ2-1, with 9 bases matching TRBD2. Germline V gene sequence: CDR1 SGHVS, CDR2 FNYEAQ. The CDR3 length is 16 residues. The ends lost 8 bases at V and 1 base at J; junction bases unmatched: 9. The CDR3 region is CASGYRAGGSYNEQFF. The DNA of the CDR3 is TGTGCCAGCGGTTATCGAGCGGGGGGTTCCTACAATGAGCAGTTCTTC.